A selection of T cell receptor beta chains follows, all from one sample in a study of blood T cell repertoires in COVID-19. Clones were sequenced by immunoSEQ multiplex PCR, and TCRdb holds only the in-frame ones, with some missing. Here the sample spans more than 110,000 clones, about 87% being singletons. Source material: peripheral blood. Receptors were obtained from a woman aged 40 to 50 with acute or convalescent COVID-19. The CDR3 runs from the conserved cysteine through the conserved F or W. The D gene is left open where the match is weak. Only some rows state a clone size, as once, few, many or a class for expanded clones.

V: TRBV2
size: once
J: TRBJ1-4
D: -
CDR3: CASSDLGRVEKLFF
DNA: TGTGCCAGCAGTGACCTGGGGAGGGTAGAAAAACTGTTTTTT

V: TRBV5-1
size: few
J: TRBJ1-2
D: -
CDR3: CASSTRQGYTF
DNA: TGCGCCAGCAGCACCCGACAGGGCTACACCTTC

V: TRBV28
size: -
J: TRBJ1-5
D: TRBD1
CDR3: CASSTGGPAQHF
DNA: TGTGCCAGCAGTACAGGGGGGCCGGCCCAGCATTTT

V: TRBV6-5
size: -
J: TRBJ1-5
D: -
CDR3: CASSPGTTAKIPQHF
DNA: TGTGCCAGCAGTCCCGGGACTACGGCTAAGATACCCCAGCATTTT

V: TRBV16
size: -
J: TRBJ2-1
D: TRBD1
CDR3: CASSQGWDRGHNEQFF
DNA: TGTGCCAGCAGCCAAGGGTGGGACAGGGGCCACAATGAGCAGTTCTTC

V: TRBV13
size: -
J: TRBJ2-1
D: -
CDR3: CASLAVGAGNEQFF
DNA: TGTGCCAGCCTCGCGGTGGGGGCCGGGAATGAGCAGTTCTTC

V: TRBV19
size: -
J: TRBJ2-1
D: TRBD1
CDR3: CASSTSTGADLFF
DNA: TGTGCCAGTAGTACCTCGACAGGGGCCGATTTGTTCTTC

V: TRBV27
size: -
J: TRBJ1-1
D: -
CDR3: CASSLFRATEAFF
DNA: TGTGCCAGCAGTTTATTCAGGGCCACTGAAGCTTTCTTT

V: TRBV7-8
size: -
J: TRBJ2-7
D: TRBD2
CDR3: CASRPYGRAGEQYF
DNA: TGTGCCAGCAGACCCTATGGGAGGGCCGGCGAGCAGTACTTC

V: TRBV28
size: -
J: TRBJ1-4
D: -
CDR3: CASSPSTNEKLFF
DNA: TGTGCCAGCAGTCCATCAACTAATGAAAAACTGTTTTTT

V: TRBV10-3
size: -
J: TRBJ2-2
D: -
CDR3: CAISGTKSLASAGELFF
DNA: TGTGCCATCAGTGGAACAAAGAGCTTAGCCTCCGCCGGGGAGCTGTTTTTT

V: TRBV19
size: few
J: TRBJ2-5
D: -
CDR3: CASSIAGETQYF
DNA: TGTGCCAGTAGTATCGCCGGGGAGACCCAGTACTTC

V: TRBV30
size: -
J: TRBJ1-2
D: -
CDR3: CAWKSLGRNYGYTF
DNA: TGTGCCTGGAAATCGCTAGGCAGAAACTATGGCTACACCTTC

V: TRBV4-1
size: -
J: TRBJ1-2
D: TRBD1
CDR3: CASSPPDRDGYTF
DNA: TGCGCCAGCAGCCCGCCGGACAGGGATGGCTACACCTTC

V: TRBV4-3
size: -
J: TRBJ1-1
D: -
CDR3: CASSQDLRGTEAFF
DNA: TGCGCCAGCAGCCAAGATCTGCGGGGTACAGAAGCTTTCTTT

V: TRBV4-3
size: -
J: TRBJ2-7
D: -
CDR3: CASSQALFYEQYF
DNA: TGCGCCAGCAGCCAAGCTCTTTTCTACGAGCAGTACTTC

V: TRBV5-5
size: -
J: TRBJ2-2
D: -
CDR3: CASSLLLITGELFF
DNA: TGTGCCAGCAGCTTGTTACTAATCACCGGGGAGCTGTTTTTT

V: TRBV4-1
size: -
J: TRBJ2-1
D: TRBD2
CDR3: CASSQGPSGFYNEQFF
DNA: TGCGCCAGCAGCCAAGGGCCTAGCGGGTTTTACAATGAGCAGTTCTTC

V: TRBV6-6
size: -
J: TRBJ2-1
D: TRBD2
CDR3: CASSKGTSGHNEQFF
DNA: TGTGCCAGCAGTAAAGGGACTAGCGGACACAATGAGCAGTTCTTC

V: TRBV30
size: -
J: TRBJ2-7
D: TRBD1
CDR3: CAWSVGTGDEQYF
DNA: TGTGCCTGGAGTGTAGGTACAGGGGACGAGCAGTACTTC

V: TRBV27
size: once
J: TRBJ1-5
D: -
CDR3: CASSLWGQDSNQPQHF
DNA: TGTGCCAGCAGTTTATGGGGGCAGGATAGCAATCAGCCCCAGCATTTT

V: TRBV7-9
size: -
J: TRBJ1-2
D: -
CDR3: CASSFREYWEGAYGYTF
DNA: TGTGCCAGCAGCTTTAGAGAATACTGGGAGGGCGCCTATGGCTACACCTTC

V: TRBV11-2
size: -
J: TRBJ1-1
D: TRBD1
CDR3: CASSFIWTGGTEAFF
DNA: TGTGCCAGCAGCTTCATATGGACAGGTGGCACTGAAGCTTTCTTT

V: TRBV4-3
size: -
J: TRBJ2-7
D: TRBD2
CDR3: CASSQGASGYEQYF
DNA: TGCGCCAGCAGCCAAGGGGCTAGCGGCTACGAGCAGTACTTC

V: TRBV6-5
size: -
J: TRBJ2-7
D: TRBD2
CDR3: CASRQTSGYYEQYF
DNA: TGTGCCAGCAGGCAAACTAGCGGGTACTACGAGCAGTACTTC

V: TRBV7-2
size: -
J: TRBJ1-1
D: -
CDR3: CASSPRTEAFF
DNA: TGTGCCAGCAGCCCGAGGACTGAAGCTTTCTTT

V: TRBV4-1
size: -
J: TRBJ1-2
D: TRBD1
CDR3: CASSQRLGTVAPVF
DNA: TGCGCCAGCAGCCAACGACTTGGGACAGTCGCGCCCGTCTTC

V: TRBV19
size: -
J: TRBJ2-7
D: -
CDR3: CASTPTAVPSYEQYF
DNA: TGTGCCAGTACCCCAACAGCGGTTCCCTCCTACGAGCAGTACTTC

V: TRBV7-2
size: -
J: TRBJ2-3
D: -
CDR3: CASSPLVPDTQYF
DNA: TGTGCCAGCAGCCCACTAGTTCCAGATACGCAGTATTTT

V: TRBV9
size: -
J: TRBJ2-5
D: TRBD2
CDR3: CASSPSGGETQYF
DNA: TGTGCCAGCAGCCCTAGCGGGGGGGAGACCCAGTACTTC

V: TRBV7-6
size: once
J: TRBJ2-3
D: TRBD2
CDR3: CASSSPAGGYTDTQYF
DNA: TGTGCCAGCAGCTCGCCAGCGGGAGGGTACACAGATACGCAGTATTTT

V: TRBV3-1/TRBV3-2
size: -
J: TRBJ1-6
D: -
CDR3: CASSQFRSPPLSSPLHF
DNA: TGTGCCAGCAGCCAATTTAGAAGCCCTCCGCTGAGTTCACCCCTCCACTTT

V: TRBV10-3
size: -
J: TRBJ1-1
D: -
CDR3: CATDETPRVAEAFF
DNA: TGTGCCACGGACGAGACCCCGAGGGTCGCTGAAGCTTTCTTT

V: TRBV14
size: -
J: TRBJ2-2
D: TRBD2
CDR3: CASSLAGGTGELFF
DNA: TGTGCCAGCAGCCTAGCGGGAGGCACCGGGGAGCTGTTTTTT

V: TRBV18
size: -
J: TRBJ2-7
D: TRBD1
CDR3: CASSERQGLSYEQYF
DNA: TGTGCCAGCTCAGAAAGACAGGGGCTATCCTACGAGCAGTACTTC

V: TRBV7-9
size: -
J: TRBJ2-7
D: -
CDR3: CASSSSGRRGGGEQYF
DNA: TGTGCCAGCAGCTCCTCAGGTAGGAGGGGCGGAGGCGAGCAGTACTTC

V: TRBV19
size: -
J: TRBJ1-1
D: -
CDR3: CASSKDSLTRNTEAFF
DNA: TGTGCCAGTAGTAAGGACAGCCTAACTAGGAACACTGAAGCTTTCTTT

V: TRBV7-9
size: -
J: TRBJ1-2
D: TRBD1
CDR3: CASSLEDRGQSPNYGYTF
DNA: TGTGCCAGCAGCTTAGAGGACAGGGGGCAAAGTCCCAACTATGGCTACACCTTC

V: TRBV5-5
size: -
J: TRBJ2-2
D: -
CDR3: CASSFGPGVGAGELFF
DNA: TGTGCCAGCAGCTTTGGGCCGGGAGTGGGAGCCGGGGAGCTGTTTTTT

V: TRBV5-4
size: -
J: TRBJ2-1
D: TRBD2
CDR3: CASSSPSGGGYNEQFF
DNA: TGTGCCAGCAGCTCCCCCAGCGGGGGCGGATACAATGAGCAGTTCTTC

V: TRBV7-3
size: -
J: TRBJ1-2
D: -
CDR3: CASSSTTRGGYTF
DNA: TGTGCCAGCAGCTCAACGACCCGGGGAGGCTACACCTTC

V: TRBV18
size: -
J: TRBJ1-2
D: -
CDR3: CASSRFTGNYGYTF
DNA: TGTGCCAGCTCACGGTTCACAGGGAATTATGGCTACACCTTC

V: TRBV7-2
size: -
J: TRBJ1-5
D: -
CDR3: CASSFRGGSNQPQHF
DNA: TGTGCCAGCAGCTTCCGGGGAGGAAGCAATCAGCCCCAGCATTTT

V: TRBV7-3
size: -
J: TRBJ2-2
D: TRBD2
CDR3: CASSLRSLAGGSNTGELFF
DNA: TGTGCCAGCAGCTTAAGGTCGCTAGCGGGAGGGTCCAACACCGGGGAGCTGTTTTTT

V: TRBV3-1/TRBV3-2
size: -
J: TRBJ2-3
D: TRBD2
CDR3: CASSLGPTSADTQYF
DNA: TGTGCCAGCAGCTTAGGTCCGACTAGCGCAGATACGCAGTATTTT

V: TRBV7-2
size: -
J: TRBJ2-1
D: TRBD2
CDR3: CASSLFLSGRAFYEQFF
DNA: TGTGCCAGCAGCTTATTTCTTAGCGGGAGGGCTTTCTATGAGCAGTTCTTC

V: TRBV29-1
size: -
J: TRBJ2-3
D: -
CDR3: CSVRGNGDTQYF
DNA: TGCAGCGTTAGGGGAAATGGAGATACGCAGTATTTT

V: TRBV12-2
size: once
J: TRBJ1-1
D: -
CDR3: CASRFSQLMNTEAFF
DNA: TGTGCAAGTCGCTTCTCACAGCTAATGAACACTGAAGCTTTCTTT

V: TRBV4-3
size: -
J: TRBJ2-5
D: -
CDR3: CASSQTDSQETQYF
DNA: TGCGCCAGCAGCCAAACCGACAGTCAAGAGACCCAGTACTTC

V: TRBV29-1
size: few
J: TRBJ2-4
D: TRBD1
CDR3: CSAGQVANIQYF
DNA: TGCAGCGCTGGACAGGTTGCGAACATTCAGTACTTC

V: TRBV9
size: -
J: TRBJ2-3
D: TRBD2
CDR3: CASSVSSGGTDTQYF
DNA: TGTGCCAGCAGCGTGTCTAGCGGGGGCACAGATACGCAGTATTTT

V: TRBV11-2
size: -
J: TRBJ2-1
D: -
CDR3: CASSLVEGGYNEQFF
DNA: TGTGCCAGCAGCTTGGTGGAAGGGGGCTACAATGAGCAGTTCTTC

V: TRBV3-1/TRBV3-2
size: -
J: TRBJ1-1
D: -
CDR3: CASSLGRKGAFF
DNA: TGTGCCAGCAGCCTGGGAAGGAAGGGGGCTTTCTTT

V: TRBV3-1/TRBV3-2
size: -
J: TRBJ2-7
D: -
CDR3: CASSFLWAAAYEQYF
DNA: TGTGCCAGCAGCTTCCTATGGGCAGCTGCATACGAGCAGTACTTC

V: TRBV6-2/TRBV6-3
size: -
J: TRBJ2-2
D: TRBD2
CDR3: CASSSGTSSAGELFF
DNA: TGTGCCAGCAGCTCCGGGACTAGCTCCGCCGGGGAGCTGTTTTTT